Following are 5 T cell receptor beta chains from one sample sequenced in a study of T cells after yellow fever vaccination. From the 5' RACE reads, TCRdb called clonotypes with MiXCR, one entry per CDR3 protein. The sample consists of over 200,000 distinct CDR3 sequences, 5.5% to 8.5% of them appearing once. The specimen was CD4+ T cells sorted from PBMCs, collected on the day of the yellow fever booster vaccination. These TCRs come from a young man who received the YFV17D yellow fever vaccine.

This clonotype appeared many times. This chain uses TRBV24-1 with TRBJ1-5; D gene uncertain. CDR3 size: 12 residues. With 4 bases removed from V and 15 bases from J, the gap between germline ends came to 15 bases. Germline CDR1 is KGHDR and CDR2 is SFDVKD. Written as DNA, the CDR3 is TGTGCCACCAGTGACACTTCCGAGATCTGGCATTTT. Protein sequence: CATSDTSEIWHF.

As to this clonotype: A much more abundant neighbour one base away suggests this may be a read error. The chain uses TRBV10-3 and TRBJ2-2; weak D call: TRBD1 (6 bases). The CDR3 extends over 16 amino acids. The germline V gene has CDR1 ENHRY and CDR2 SYGVKD. The CDR3 spells CAISEAQGAETGELIF. CDR3 DNA: TGTGCCATCAGTGAGGCACAGGGTGCTGAGACCGGGGAGCTGATTTTT.

This chain links TRBV20-1 with TRBJ2-7, with D possibly TRBD2 on 6 matching bases. Germline-derived CDR1 and CDR2 are DFQATT and SNEGSKA (reference sequence). V gave up 3 bases and J gave up 1 base, with 22 bases separating them. This CDR3 region has 17 residues. The CDR3 nucleotides read TGCAGTGCTAGGTCTAGGAATGGCGGGACCTTTTCCTACGAGCAGTACTTC. Translated, it gives CSARSRNGGTFSYEQYF.

V and J are TRBV19 and TRBJ2-1; D ambiguous. Trimming removed 4 bases from V and 9 bases from J, with 10 bases in between. Germline V gene lookup returns CDR1 LNHDA and CDR2 SQIVND (reference sequence). The CDR3 covers 12 residues. This CDR3 is CASSTSVPEQFF. The CDR3 nucleotides are TGTGCCAGTAGTACGTCGGTGCCTGAGCAGTTCTTC.

As regards this clonotype: Given a much more abundant clone one base away, this may be a read error. CDR3 bases: TGCGCCAGCAGTGGGGTTTGGGGGACCGGGGAGCTGTTTTTT. Encoded protein: CASSGVWGTGELFF. This rearrangement joins TRBV10-2 to TRBJ2-2; D may be TRBD1 or TRBD2 (5 bases each). Germline CDR1 and CDR2: WSHSY and SAAADI. This CDR3 comprises 14 residues. V was pared by 4 bases and J by 5 bases, with 11 bases between.